This section outlines one T cell receptor (beta chain) sequence together with its context. PCR was performed a second time for about 7 to 11 cycles using a sample-barcoded 5' primer and a J-beta primer mix. TCRdb reprocessed the 5' RACE reads with MiXCR, giving one entry per CDR3 protein. Here the sample spans around 780,000 distinct CDR3 sequences, approximately 24% being singletons. RNA extraction gave at least 5.5 micrograms of total RNA per sample. This entry comes from a study of blood T cells in healthy people across ages. This CDR3 is 17 amino acids long. CDR1 MNHEY and CDR2 SMNVEV come from the germline V gene (reference sequence). After removal of 5 bases from V and 13 bases from J, the junction contained 23 bases not matched to a gene. The same sample was also used in a study of T cells of mothers and their children. That publication notes: All donors were healthy and Caucasian; they were a few mothers and their six children.

The source is a boy between 5 and 17 years old in good health. The V gene is TRBV27, the J gene TRBJ2-5, with 9 bases matching TRBD2. Sequenced input: blood. The CDR3 spells CASSPFAEPSGVVRWYF. The CDR3, as DNA: TGTGCCAGCAGTCCTTTCGCGGAGCCTAGCGGGGTCGTTAGGTGGTACTTC.